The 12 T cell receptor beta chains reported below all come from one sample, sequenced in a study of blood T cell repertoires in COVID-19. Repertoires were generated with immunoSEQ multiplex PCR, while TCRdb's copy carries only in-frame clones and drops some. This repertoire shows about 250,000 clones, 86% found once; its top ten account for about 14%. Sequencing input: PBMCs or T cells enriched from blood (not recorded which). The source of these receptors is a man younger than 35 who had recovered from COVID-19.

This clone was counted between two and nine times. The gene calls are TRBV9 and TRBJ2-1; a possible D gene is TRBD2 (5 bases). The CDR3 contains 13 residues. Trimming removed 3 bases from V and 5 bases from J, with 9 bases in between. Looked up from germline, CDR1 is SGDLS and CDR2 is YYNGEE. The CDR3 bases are TGTGCCAGCAGCGGGAGACTACACAATGAGCAGTTCTTC. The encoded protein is CASSGRLHNEQFF.

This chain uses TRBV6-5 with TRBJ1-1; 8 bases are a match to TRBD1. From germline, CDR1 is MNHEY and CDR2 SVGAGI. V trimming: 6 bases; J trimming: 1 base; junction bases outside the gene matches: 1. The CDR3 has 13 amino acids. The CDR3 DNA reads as TGTGCCAGCAGCAGGGGGCGGAACACTGAAGCTTTCTTT. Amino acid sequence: CASSRGRNTEAFF.

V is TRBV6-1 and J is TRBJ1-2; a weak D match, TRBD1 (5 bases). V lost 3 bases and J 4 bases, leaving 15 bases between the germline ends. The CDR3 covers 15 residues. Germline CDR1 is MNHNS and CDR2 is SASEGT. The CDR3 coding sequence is TGTGCCAGCAGTGAGTTCGGGGACTCGAGCTATGGCTACACCTTC. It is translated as CASSEFGDSSYGYTF.

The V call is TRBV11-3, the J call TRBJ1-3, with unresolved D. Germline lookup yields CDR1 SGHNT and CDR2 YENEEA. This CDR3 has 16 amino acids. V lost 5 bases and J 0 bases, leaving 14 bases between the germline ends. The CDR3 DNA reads TGTGCCAGCAGCGCGGAAGGAGGGTTCTCTGGAAACACCATATATTTT. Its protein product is CASSAEGGFSGNTIYF.

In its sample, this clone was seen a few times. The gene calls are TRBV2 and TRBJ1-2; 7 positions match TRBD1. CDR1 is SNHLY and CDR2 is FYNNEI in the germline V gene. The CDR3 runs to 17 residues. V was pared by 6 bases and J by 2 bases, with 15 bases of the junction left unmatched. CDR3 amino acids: CASSRGQSRPFNYGYTF. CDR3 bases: TGTGCCAGCAGCCGGGGACAGAGCCGCCCTTTCAACTATGGCTACACCTTC.

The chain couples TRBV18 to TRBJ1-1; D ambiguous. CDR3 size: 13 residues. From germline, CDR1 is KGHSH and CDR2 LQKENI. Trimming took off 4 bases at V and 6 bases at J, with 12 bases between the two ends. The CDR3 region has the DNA TGTGCCAGCTCACTCCTAGGTGGAGCTGAAGCTTTCTTT. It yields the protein CASSLLGGAEAFF.

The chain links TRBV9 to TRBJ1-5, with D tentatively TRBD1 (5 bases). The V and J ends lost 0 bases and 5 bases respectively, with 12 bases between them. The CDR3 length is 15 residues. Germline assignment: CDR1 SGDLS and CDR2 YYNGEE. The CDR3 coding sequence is TGTGCCAGCAGCGTAGGGGGGGATGTCGATCAGCCCCAGCATTTT. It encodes CASSVGGDVDQPQHF.

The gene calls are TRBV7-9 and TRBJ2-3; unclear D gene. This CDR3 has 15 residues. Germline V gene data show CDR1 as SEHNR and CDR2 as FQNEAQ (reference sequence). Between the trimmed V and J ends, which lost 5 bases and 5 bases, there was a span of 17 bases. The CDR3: CASSHPRRWQDTQYF. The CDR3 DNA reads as TGTGCCAGCAGCCACCCCCGGAGATGGCAAGATACGCAGTATTTT.

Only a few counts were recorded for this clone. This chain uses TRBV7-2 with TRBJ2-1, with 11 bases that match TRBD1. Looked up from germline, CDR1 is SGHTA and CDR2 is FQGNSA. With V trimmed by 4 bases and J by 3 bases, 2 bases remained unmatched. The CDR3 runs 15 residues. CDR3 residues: CASSSGQGGYNEQFF. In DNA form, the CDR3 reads TGTGCCAGCAGCTCGGGACAGGGGGGCTACAATGAGCAGTTCTTC.

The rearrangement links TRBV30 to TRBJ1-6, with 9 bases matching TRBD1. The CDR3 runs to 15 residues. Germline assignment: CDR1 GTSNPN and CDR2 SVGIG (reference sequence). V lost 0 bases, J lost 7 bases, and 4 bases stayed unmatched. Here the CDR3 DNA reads TGTGCCTGGAGTGTCTTAGGACAGGGGAATTCACCCCTCCACTTT. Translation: CAWSVLGQGNSPLHF.

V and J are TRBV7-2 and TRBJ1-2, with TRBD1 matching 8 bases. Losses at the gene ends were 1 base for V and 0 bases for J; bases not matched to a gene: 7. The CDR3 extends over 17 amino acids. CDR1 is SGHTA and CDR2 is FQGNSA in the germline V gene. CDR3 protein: CASSLGPGTGPNYGYTF. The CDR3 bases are TGTGCCAGCAGCTTAGGTCCCGGGACAGGCCCTAACTATGGCTACACCTTC.

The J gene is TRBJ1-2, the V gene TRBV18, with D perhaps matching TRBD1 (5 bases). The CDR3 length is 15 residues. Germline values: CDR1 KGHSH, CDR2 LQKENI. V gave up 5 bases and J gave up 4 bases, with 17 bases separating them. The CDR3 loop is CASSDIGQGGYGYTF. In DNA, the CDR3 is TGTGCCAGCTCAGACATCGGTCAGGGCGGCTATGGCTACACCTTC.